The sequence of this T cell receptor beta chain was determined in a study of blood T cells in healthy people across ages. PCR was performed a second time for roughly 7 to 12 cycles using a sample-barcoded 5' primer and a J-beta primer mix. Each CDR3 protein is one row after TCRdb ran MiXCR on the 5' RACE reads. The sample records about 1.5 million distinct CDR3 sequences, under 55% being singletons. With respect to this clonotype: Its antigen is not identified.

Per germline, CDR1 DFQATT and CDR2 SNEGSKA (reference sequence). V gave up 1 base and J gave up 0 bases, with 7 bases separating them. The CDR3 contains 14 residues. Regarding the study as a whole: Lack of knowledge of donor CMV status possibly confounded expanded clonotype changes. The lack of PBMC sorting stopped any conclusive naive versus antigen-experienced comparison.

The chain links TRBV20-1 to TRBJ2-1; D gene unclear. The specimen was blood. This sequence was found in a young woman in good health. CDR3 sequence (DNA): TGCAGTGCTAGAGTGACGAGCTCCTACAATGAGCAGTTCTTC. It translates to CSARVTSSYNEQFF.